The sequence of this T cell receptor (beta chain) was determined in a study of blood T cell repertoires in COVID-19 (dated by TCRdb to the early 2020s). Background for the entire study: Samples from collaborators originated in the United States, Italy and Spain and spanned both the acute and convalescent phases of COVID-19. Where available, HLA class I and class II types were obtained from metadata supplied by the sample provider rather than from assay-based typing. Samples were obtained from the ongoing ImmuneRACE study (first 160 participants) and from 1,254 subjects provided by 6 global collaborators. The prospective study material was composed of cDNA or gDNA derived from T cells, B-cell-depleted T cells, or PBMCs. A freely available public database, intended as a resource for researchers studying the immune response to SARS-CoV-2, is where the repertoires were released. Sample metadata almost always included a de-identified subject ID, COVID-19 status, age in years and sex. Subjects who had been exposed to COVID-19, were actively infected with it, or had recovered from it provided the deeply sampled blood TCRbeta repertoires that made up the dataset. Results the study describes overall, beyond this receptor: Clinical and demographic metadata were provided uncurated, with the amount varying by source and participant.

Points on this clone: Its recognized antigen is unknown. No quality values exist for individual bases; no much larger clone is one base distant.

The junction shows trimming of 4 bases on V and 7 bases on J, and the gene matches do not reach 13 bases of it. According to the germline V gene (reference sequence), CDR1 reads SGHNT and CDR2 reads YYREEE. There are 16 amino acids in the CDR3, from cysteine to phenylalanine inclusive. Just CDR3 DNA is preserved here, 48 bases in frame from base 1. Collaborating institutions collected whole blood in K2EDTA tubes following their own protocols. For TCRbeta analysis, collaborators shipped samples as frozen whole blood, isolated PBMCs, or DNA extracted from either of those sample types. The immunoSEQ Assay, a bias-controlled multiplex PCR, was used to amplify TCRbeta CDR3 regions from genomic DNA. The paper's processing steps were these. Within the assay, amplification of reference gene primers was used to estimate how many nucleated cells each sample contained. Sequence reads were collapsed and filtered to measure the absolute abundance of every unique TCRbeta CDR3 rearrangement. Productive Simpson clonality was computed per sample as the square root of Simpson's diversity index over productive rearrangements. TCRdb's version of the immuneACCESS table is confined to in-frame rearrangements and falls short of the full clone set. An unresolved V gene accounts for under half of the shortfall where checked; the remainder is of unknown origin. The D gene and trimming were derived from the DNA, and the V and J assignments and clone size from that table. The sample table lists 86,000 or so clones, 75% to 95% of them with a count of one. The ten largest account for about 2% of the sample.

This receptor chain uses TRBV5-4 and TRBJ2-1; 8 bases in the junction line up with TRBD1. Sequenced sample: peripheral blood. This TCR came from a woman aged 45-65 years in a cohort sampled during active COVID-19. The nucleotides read TGTGCCAGCAGCCCCAGGGGGCGCGGGCTAGGGAATGAGCAGTTCTTC. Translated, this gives CASSPRGRGLGNEQFF.